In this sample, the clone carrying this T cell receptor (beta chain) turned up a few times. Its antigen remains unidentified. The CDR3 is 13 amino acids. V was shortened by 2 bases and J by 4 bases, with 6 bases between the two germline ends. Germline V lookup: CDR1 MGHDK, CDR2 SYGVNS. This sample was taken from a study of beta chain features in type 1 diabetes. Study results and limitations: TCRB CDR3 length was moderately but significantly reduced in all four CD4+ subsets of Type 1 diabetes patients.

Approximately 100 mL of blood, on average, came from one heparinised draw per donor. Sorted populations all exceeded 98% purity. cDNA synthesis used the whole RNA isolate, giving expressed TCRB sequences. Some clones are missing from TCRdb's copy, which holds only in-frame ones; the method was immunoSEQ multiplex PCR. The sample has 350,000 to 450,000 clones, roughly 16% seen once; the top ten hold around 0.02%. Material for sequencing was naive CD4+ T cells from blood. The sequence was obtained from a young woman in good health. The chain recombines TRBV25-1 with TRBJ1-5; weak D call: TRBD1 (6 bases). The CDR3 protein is CASSEQGNQPQHF. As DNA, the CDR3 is TGTGCCAGCAGTGAACAGGGGAATCAGCCCCAGCATTTT.